The 24 T cell receptor beta chains presented below share a single source sample, sequenced in a study of blood T cell repertoires in COVID-19. Repertoires were generated with immunoSEQ multiplex PCR, while TCRdb's copy carries only in-frame clones and drops some. The table records about 140,000 clones, about 82% of them present only once. Sample: peripheral blood. The receptors here all came from a woman aged 55-70 years with acute or convalescent COVID-19.

The V gene is TRBV4-2, the J gene TRBJ2-3; D remains ambiguous. The germline V gene has CDR1 LGHNA and CDR2 YNFKEQ. The V end lost 2 bases, the J end lost 0 bases, and 12 bases lay between the germline ends. The CDR3 is made up of 16 amino acids. The CDR3 is CASSQNSIVSTDTQYF. The CDR3 DNA reads as TGTGCCAGCAGCCAAAATAGCATTGTAAGCACAGATACGCAGTATTTT.

The rearrangement links TRBV5-4 to TRBJ2-1, with a tentative D call TRBD1 (6 bases). The V gene lost 0 bases and the J gene lost 5 bases, with 12 bases spanning the gap. This CDR3 region has 15 residues. Germline V gene sequence: CDR1 SGHNT, CDR2 YYREEE (reference sequence). The CDR3, as DNA: TGTGCCAGCAGCTTGGGGGGGCGGGTAAACAATGAGCAGTTCTTC. It yields the protein CASSLGGRVNNEQFF.

Here the CDR3 DNA reads TGCGCCAGCAGCTTAAGTTCACCGGATCAGCCCCAGCATTTT. Translating gives CASSLSSPDQPQHF. The V and J genes are TRBV5-1 and TRBJ1-5; D not certain. The CDR3 spans 14 residues. Deletions cut 2 bases from V and 5 bases from J, with 11 bases between. Germline V gene data show CDR1 as SGHRS and CDR2 as YFSETQ.

The chain has TRBV5-1 and TRBJ1-1, with a weak D call TRBD1 (5 bases). Germline CDR1 SGHRS, CDR2 YFSETQ. Between the trimmed V and J ends, which lost 5 bases and 0 bases, there was a span of 11 bases. The CDR3 is made up of 14 amino acids. The CDR3, as DNA: TGCGCCAGCAGTTGGGGCAGGGTGAACACTGAAGCTTTCTTT. This encodes CASSWGRVNTEAFF.

This rearrangement joins TRBV19 to TRBJ2-2, with 8 bases lining up with TRBD1. The CDR3 covers 16 residues. From germline, CDR1 is LNHDA and CDR2 SQIVND (reference sequence). The V gene end was trimmed by 3 bases and the J gene end by 1 base; junction bases not matched to a gene: 4. CDR3 in DNA: TGTGCCAGTAGTATCCGGACAGGGATGAACACCGGGGAGCTGTTTTTT. Protein: CASSIRTGMNTGELFF.

The J gene is TRBJ1-6, the V gene TRBV19; 7 bases are a match to TRBD1. V shed 5 bases, J shed 12 bases, and the junction held 7 bases outside the gene matches. Germline CDR1 is LNHDA and CDR2 is SQIVND (reference sequence). The CDR3 has 13 residues. CDR3 in DNA: TGTGCCAGTAGTCAAACAGGGGAGCTACCCCTCCACTTT. It specifies CASSQTGELPLHF.

The chain uses TRBV3-1 (or the pseudogene TRBV3-2) and TRBJ2-4; D call uncertain. CDR3 length equals 15 residues. Trimming removed 4 bases at V and 0 bases at J, with 10 bases between. Germline lookup yields CDR1 LGHDT and CDR2 YNNKEL (reference sequence). This chain's CDR3 is CASSPRFLAKNIQYF. The CDR3 nucleotides read TGTGCCAGCAGCCCGCGGTTCCTAGCCAAAAACATTCAGTACTTC.

In its sample, this clone was seen once. The chain combines TRBV25-1 with TRBJ2-7, with D possibly matching TRBD1 (6 bases). The V end was cut by 8 bases, the J end by 3 bases, with 17 bases between. Germline V lookup: CDR1 MGHDK, CDR2 SYGVNS. The CDR3 consists of 14 residues. CDR3 nucleotides: TGTGCCAGCCAAGATGGGGGCGTAGTCTACGAGCAGTACTTC. Translating gives CASQDGGVVYEQYF.

This chain uses TRBV7-8 with TRBJ2-7, with D possibly being TRBD1 (5 bases). This CDR3 is 12 amino acids long. The germline V gene encodes CDR1 SGHVS and CDR2 FQNEAQ. V lost 5 bases, J lost 4 bases, and 9 bases lay in between. CDR3 region: CASSRNRYEQYF. The CDR3, as DNA: TGTGCCAGCAGCCGAAACAGGTACGAGCAGTACTTC.

The rearrangement links TRBV6-5 to TRBJ2-3; D remains unclear. Germline assignment: CDR1 MNHEY and CDR2 SVGAGI. The CDR3 has 14 amino acids. V lost 2 bases and J 2 bases, leaving 8 bases between the germline ends. The CDR3 region has the DNA TGTGCCAGCAGTTACGGCCCCCACACAGATACGCAGTATTTT. Amino acid sequence: CASSYGPHTDTQYF.

The V call is TRBV5-4, the J call TRBJ1-6; D ambiguous. The CDR3 spans 16 residues. Germline CDR1 and CDR2: SGHNT and YYREEE (reference sequence). Trimming removed 0 bases from V and 5 bases from J, with 12 bases in between. In DNA, the CDR3 is TGTGCCAGCAGCTTGGTGCGGATCGAGCATAATTCACCCCTCCACTTT. Amino acid sequence: CASSLVRIEHNSPLHF.

The chain carries TRBV27 and TRBJ1-4, with D unresolved. The germline V gene has CDR1 MNHEY and CDR2 SMNVEV (reference sequence). V lost 8 bases and J lost 4, with 14 bases in between. CDR3 length: 14 residues. The DNA for the CDR3 is TGTGCCAGCCGCCAGAGGCAGTTTAATGAAAAACTGTTTTTT. Protein product: CASRQRQFNEKLFF.

CDR3 amino acids: CASSLTTFPADTQYF. CDR3 nucleotides: TGCGCCAGCAGCCTGACTACCTTCCCCGCAGATACGCAGTATTTT. This chain links TRBV5-1 with TRBJ2-3, with D tentatively TRBD2 (5 bases). Trimming removed 4 bases from V and 4 bases from J, with 16 bases in between. Germline lookup yields CDR1 SGHRS and CDR2 YFSETQ. The CDR3 is 15 residues long.

The V call is TRBV4-2, the J call TRBJ2-3; 7 bases are shared with TRBD2. The CDR3 spans 15 residues. Per germline, CDR1 LGHNA and CDR2 YNFKEQ. V lost 0 bases and J lost 1; bases outside the gene matches: 1. The CDR3: CASSQDTSGTDTQYF. In nucleotides, the CDR3 is TGTGCCAGCAGCCAAGACACTAGCGGCACAGATACGCAGTATTTT.

J is TRBJ1-2 and V is TRBV3-1 (or the pseudogene TRBV3-2); D remains unclear. V lost 0 bases to trimming and J lost 8 bases, with 10 bases between them. The CDR3 runs to 13 residues. CDR1 and CDR2 (germline): LGHDT, YNNKEL (reference sequence). CDR3 sequence reads: CASSQEGGIGYTF. DNA for the CDR3: TGTGCCAGCAGCCAAGAAGGAGGGATCGGCTACACCTTC.

This chain joins TRBV9 and TRBJ2-3; D might be TRBD2 (7 bases). Germline V gene lookup returns CDR1 SGDLS and CDR2 YYNGEE. The CDR3 has 16 amino acids. Trimming left V 2 bases short and J 2 bases short, with 15 bases between. The CDR3 protein is CASSVAFAGATDTQYF. As DNA, the CDR3 is TGTGCCAGCAGCGTCGCTTTTGCGGGGGCCACAGATACGCAGTATTTT.

This chain connects TRBV4-3 to TRBJ1-2; D unclear. There are 14 residues in the CDR3. From germline, CDR1 is LGHNA and CDR2 YSLEER. V was shortened by 1 base and J by 2 bases, with 8 bases between the two germline ends. The CDR3 DNA reads as TGCGCCAGCAGCCAAGTAGCCGGAAACTATGGCTACACCTTC. It translates to CASSQVAGNYGYTF.

The rearrangement uses TRBV9 and TRBJ1-6; 12 bases fit TRBD1. Germline CDR1 reads SGDLS; CDR2 reads YYNGEE. V dropped 3 bases and J dropped 7; count of bases not matched to a gene: 14. The CDR3 is 19 amino acids. The CDR3 DNA follows: TGTGCCAGCAGCGAGGCGCCGGGACAGGGGGCTTTTGGGAATTCACCCCTCCACTTT. This encodes CASSEAPGQGAFGNSPLHF.

The chain carries TRBV30 and TRBJ1-1; 8 bases fit TRBD1. J lost 4 bases, V lost 5 bases, and 9 bases had no gene match. Germline values: CDR1 GTSNPN, CDR2 SVGIG (reference sequence). This CDR3 spans 14 amino acids. CDR3 in DNA: TGTGCCTGGGGGACCAGGGGGCGTAGCACTGAAGCTTTCTTT. Amino acids: CAWGTRGRSTEAFF.

V gene TRBV5-8 combines with J gene TRBJ2-3; 10 bases map to TRBD1. The germline CDR1 and CDR2 sequences are SGHTS and YDEGEE. CDR3 length equals 15 residues. Losses at the gene ends were 0 bases for V and 4 bases for J; bases not matched to a gene: 2. The CDR3 nucleotides read TGTGCCAGCAGCTTGGGGGACAGGGGTCCAGATACGCAGTATTTT. Translating gives CASSLGDRGPDTQYF.

The chain recombines TRBV7-6 with TRBJ2-3, with D possibly being TRBD2 (6 bases). The CDR3 extends over 15 amino acids. The V end was cut by 0 bases, the J end by 1 base, with 8 bases between. CDR1 is SGHVS and CDR2 is FNYEAQ in the germline V gene. In DNA, the CDR3 is TGTGCCAGCAGCTTAGCCTGGGGGGGCACAGATACGCAGTATTTT. It codes for CASSLAWGGTDTQYF.

V usage is TRBV29-1 and J usage is TRBJ2-3; TRBD2 agrees at 7 bases. The V gene's germline CDR1 is SQVTM and CDR2 ANQGSEA. This CDR3 has 15 residues. Trimming cost V 4 bases and J 2 bases; bases outside gene matches: 9. CDR3 coding DNA: TGCAGCGTTGTGGGGGGGTCCTTCCTCACAGATACGCAGTATTTT. Translated: CSVVGGSFLTDTQYF.

The chain links TRBV5-1 to TRBJ2-1; D is uncertain. The CDR3 consists of 16 residues. CDR1 and CDR2 (germline): SGHRS, YFSETQ. V was trimmed by 0 bases and J by 7 bases, leaving 17 bases between them. CDR3 in amino acids: CASSLGLELRANEQFF. In DNA, the CDR3 is TGCGCCAGCAGCTTGGGGCTAGAACTGAGAGCAAATGAGCAGTTCTTC.

The chain is built from TRBV28 and TRBJ1-2; perhaps TRBD1 as D (6 bases). Germline CDR1 MDHEN, CDR2 SYDVKM. The CDR3 sequence is 15 residues long. The ends were cut back, 4 bases at V and 2 bases at J, with 14 bases in the middle. The CDR3 protein is CASSSDRRANYGYTF. The CDR3 nucleotides are TGTGCCAGCAGTTCCGACAGGCGAGCCAACTATGGCTACACCTTC.